The 13 T cell receptor beta chains below were found in one sample sequenced in a study of cytomegalovirus exposure and HLA in healthy donors. Profiled with immunoSEQ multiplex PCR; TCRdb holds only in-frame clones, not every one. The profile shows more than 75,000 clones, 85% to 95% of them singletons. Sample: PBMCs. These receptors were taken from a man younger than 35 in good health and CMV-seronegative.

This chain connects TRBV15 to TRBJ2-3; TRBD2 matches 9 bases. After removal of 1 base from V and 5 bases from J, the junction contained 10 bases not matched to a gene. CDR1 and CDR2 (germline): LNHNV, YYDKDF (reference sequence). The length of the CDR3 is 17 residues. The CDR3 loop reads CATSRVPLAGSKDTQYF. In nucleotides, the CDR3 is TGTGCCACCAGCAGAGTTCCCCTAGCGGGAAGTAAAGATACGCAGTATTTT.

The chain's CDR3 is CASSGSGTNTGELFF. The DNA of the CDR3 is TGTGCCAGCAGTGGTAGCGGGACGAACACCGGGGAGCTGTTTTTT. This sequence joins TRBV6-5 and TRBJ2-2; 8 bases match TRBD2. The CDR3 has 15 residues. V was pared by 5 bases and J by 0 bases, with 2 bases of the junction left unmatched. The germline V gene has CDR1 MNHEY and CDR2 SVGAGI.

The chain employs TRBV19 and TRBJ1-4; 8 bases map to TRBD1. J gave up 6 bases and V 7 bases, and 7 bases lay outside the gene matches. CDR3 length: 14 amino acids. The V gene's germline CDR1 is LNHDA and CDR2 SQIVND (reference sequence). The CDR3 protein is CASTPGQGYEKLFF. Here the CDR3 DNA reads TGTGCCAGTACTCCAGGACAGGGTTATGAAAAACTGTTTTTT. Full variable domain (missing parts from reference TRBV19 and TRBJ1-4): DGGITQSPKYLFRKEGQNVTLSCEQNLNHDAMYWYRQDPGQGLRLIYYSQIVNDFQKGDIAEGYSVSREKKESFPLTVTSAQKNPTAFYLCASTPGQGYEKLFFGSGTQLSVL.

The chain is built from TRBV19 and TRBJ1-2; no reliable D call. The CDR3 sequence is 14 residues long. V lost 1 base, J lost 2 bases, and 8 bases lay in between. Germline V gene sequence: CDR1 LNHDA, CDR2 SQIVND (reference sequence). CDR3 sequence: CASSIGTRNYGYTF. The CDR3 nucleotides are TGTGCCAGTAGTATAGGTACCAGAAACTATGGCTACACCTTC.

The genes are TRBV6-1 and TRBJ2-7, with TRBD1 identical over 10 bases. Germline trimming cut 4 bases from V and 5 bases from J; bases unmatched to any gene: 5. This CDR3 region has 14 residues. Germline V gives CDR1 MNHNS, CDR2 SASEGT. CDR3 protein: CASSGGTGVDEQYF. The CDR3 nucleotides are TGTGCCAGCAGTGGGGGGACAGGGGTGGACGAGCAGTACTTC.

The V and J genes are TRBV6-1 and TRBJ2-5; 8 bases agree with TRBD2. The CDR3 sequence is 14 residues long. Germline V CDR1 and CDR2: MNHNS, SASEGT. V was clipped by 7 bases and J by 5 bases; unmatched bases: 9. CDR3 DNA: TGTGCCAGCACGATTCGGGAGGGCCGGGAGACCCAGTACTTC. Protein sequence: CASTIREGRETQYF.

The chain combines TRBV18 with TRBJ2-2; a weak D match, TRBD1 (6 bases). V gave up 3 bases and J gave up 1 base, with 12 bases separating them. The CDR3 consists of 16 residues. Germline CDR1 and CDR2: KGHSH and LQKENI. CDR3 region: CASSPTQQGNTGELFF. CDR3 coding DNA: TGTGCCAGCTCACCGACTCAACAGGGGAACACCGGGGAGCTGTTTTTT.

J is TRBJ1-3 and V is TRBV6-6; TRBD1 agrees at 10 bases. The ends lost 6 bases at V and 11 bases at J; junction bases unmatched: 16. The CDR3 has 16 residues. The germline V gene encodes CDR1 MNHNY and CDR2 SVGAGI (reference sequence). The CDR3 is CASSQNTGTGVNPIYF. The CDR3 nucleotides are TGTGCCAGCAGCCAAAATACCGGGACAGGGGTTAACCCCATATATTTT.

Only one count was recorded for this clone. The V and J genes are TRBV5-1 and TRBJ2-7, with 10 bases aligning to TRBD1. The germline CDR1 and CDR2 sequences are SGHRS and YFSETQ. J lost 4 bases, V lost 0 bases, and 4 bases had no gene match. The CDR3 totals 15 residues. DNA of the CDR3: TGCGCCAGCAGCTTGGGCGGACAGGGGGGGTACGAGCAGTACTTC. Translating it yields CASSLGGQGGYEQYF.

This chain connects TRBV27 to TRBJ2-7, with a possible D match to TRBD2 (5 bases). CDR3 size: 15 residues. V dropped 4 bases and J dropped 2 bases, with 15 bases sitting between them. Germline V gene sequence: CDR1 MNHEY, CDR2 SMNVEV (reference sequence). CDR3 sequence reads: CASSSTGEGPYEQYF. The CDR3 region has the DNA TGTGCCAGCAGTTCCACCGGGGAAGGGCCCTACGAGCAGTACTTC.

The chain is built from TRBV7-8 and TRBJ1-5; D is perhaps TRBD1 (6 bases). The V gene's germline CDR1 is SGHVS and CDR2 FQNEAQ. CDR3 size: 16 residues. The V end was cut by 6 bases, the J end by 7 bases, with 22 bases between. CDR3 protein: CASSPLGQQGWQPQHF. The DNA for the CDR3 is TGTGCCAGCAGTCCCCTTGGACAACAGGGCTGGCAGCCCCAGCATTTT.

On this clone: Other nucleotide sequences in the sample specify the same CDR3. V gene TRBV18 combines with J gene TRBJ2-7, with D possibly TRBD1 on 6 matching bases. The V gene lost 6 bases and the J gene lost 0 bases, with 12 bases spanning the gap. From germline, CDR1 is KGHSH and CDR2 LQKENI. CDR3 size: 14 residues. CDR3: CASSPTGVSYEQYF. CDR3 bases: TGTGCCAGCTCCCCGACAGGTGTCTCCTACGAGCAGTACTTC.

The count of this clone is one. The chain joins TRBV5-4 to TRBJ1-5; D is ambiguous. The CDR3 extends over 14 amino acids. Trimming pared 4 bases from V and 1 base from J, leaving 9 bases between. Germline CDR1 is SGHNT and CDR2 is YYREEE (reference sequence). CDR3 loop: CASSPGLSNQPQHF. CDR3 in DNA: TGTGCCAGCAGCCCTGGACTGAGCAATCAGCCCCAGCATTTT.